These 8 T cell receptor beta chains were sequenced from one sample in a study of cytomegalovirus exposure and HLA in healthy donors. 60 Vbeta and 13 Jbeta primers were used in PCR. Sequencing used immunoSEQ multiplex PCR; TCRdb keeps in-frame clones, though not all of them. Of 80,000 to 130,000 clones in the sample, about 74% were seen once. Source material: PBMCs. These receptors originate from a woman aged 18-29 years in good health and CMV-seropositive.

This sequence joins TRBV7-2 and TRBJ2-5; 15 nucleotides match TRBD2. V shed 4 bases, J shed 4 bases, and the junction held 4 bases outside the gene matches. Germline CDR1 and CDR2: SGHTA and FQGNSA. This CDR3 has 16 amino acids. CDR3 bases: TGTGCCAGCAGCTCGGGACTAGCGGGAGGAAGAGAGACCCAGTACTTC. It specifies CASSSGLAGGRETQYF.

This clone is medium-sized (0.01 to 0.1%). The V gene is TRBV27, the J gene TRBJ2-7; weak D call: TRBD1 (7 bases). The CDR3 consists of 15 residues. V was clipped by 0 bases and J by 7 bases, with 16 bases between them. Germline lookup yields CDR1 MNHEY and CDR2 SMNVEV (reference sequence). In nucleotides, the CDR3 is TGTGCCAGCAGTTTATCCCCGACAGGGAGCGGGGAGCAGTACTTC. It is translated as CASSLSPTGSGEQYF.

This sequence joins TRBV10-3 and TRBJ1-5, with TRBD1 matching 8 bases. This CDR3 comprises 13 residues. The V gene end was trimmed by 6 bases and the J gene end by 4 bases; junction bases not matched to a gene: 2. The germline V gene encodes CDR1 ENHRY and CDR2 SYGVKD. CDR3 DNA: TGTGCCATCAGCCGGACAGGGAATCAGCCCCAGCATTTT. The encoded protein is CAISRTGNQPQHF.

The rearrangement joins TRBV7-3 to TRBJ2-1, with 12 bases matching TRBD1. CDR1 and CDR2 from the germline V gene are SGHTA and FQGTGA. The CDR3 length is 15 residues. Trimming took 4 bases from V and 8 from J; bases not matched to a gene: 6. The CDR3 reads CASSWGQGAGYEQFF. The DNA of the CDR3 is TGTGCCAGCAGCTGGGGACAGGGGGCAGGCTATGAGCAGTTCTTC.

The rearrangement links TRBV11-3 to TRBJ2-7, with 14 bases identical to TRBD2. The J segment lost 7 bases and the V segment lost 3 bases, leaving 5 bases of the junction unmatched. The CDR3 is 15 amino acids. Germline V gives CDR1 SGHNT, CDR2 YENEEA. The CDR3 region is CASSLGLAGEGEQYF. The CDR3 nucleotides read TGTGCCAGCAGCTTGGGACTAGCGGGAGAAGGGGAGCAGTACTTC.

This clone has more than one count but fewer than ten. V usage is TRBV28 and J usage is TRBJ1-6; D is perhaps TRBD1 (6 bases). Between the trimmed V and J ends, which lost 5 bases and 2 bases, there was a span of 13 bases. There are 16 residues in the CDR3. Per the germline V gene, CDR1 is MDHEN and CDR2 is SYDVKM. The CDR3 nucleotides are TGTGCCAGCAGTGCGCAGGGGCAGACCTATAATTCACCCCTCCACTTT. It encodes CASSAQGQTYNSPLHF.

The gene calls are TRBV5-4 and TRBJ1-1, with D possibly being TRBD1 (5 bases). Per germline, CDR1 SGHNT and CDR2 YYREEE (reference sequence). V lost 4 bases, J lost 3 bases, and 10 bases lay in between. The CDR3 has 13 residues. In DNA, the CDR3 is TGTGCCAGCAGCCGCCCAGGGTACACTGAAGCTTTCTTT. This codes for CASSRPGYTEAFF.

In this sample, this clone turned up a few times. The rearrangement uses TRBV4-2 and TRBJ2-1; D might be TRBD1 (7 bases). CDR1 is LGHNA, CDR2 YNFKEQ, per germline. CDR3 length equals 19 residues. V was trimmed by 0 bases and J by 4 bases, leaving 22 bases between them. In DNA, the CDR3 is TGTGCCAGCAGCCAAGATGCAGGTGGCCAGACAGGGAGGTACAATGAGCAGTTCTTC. Protein: CASSQDAGGQTGRYNEQFF.